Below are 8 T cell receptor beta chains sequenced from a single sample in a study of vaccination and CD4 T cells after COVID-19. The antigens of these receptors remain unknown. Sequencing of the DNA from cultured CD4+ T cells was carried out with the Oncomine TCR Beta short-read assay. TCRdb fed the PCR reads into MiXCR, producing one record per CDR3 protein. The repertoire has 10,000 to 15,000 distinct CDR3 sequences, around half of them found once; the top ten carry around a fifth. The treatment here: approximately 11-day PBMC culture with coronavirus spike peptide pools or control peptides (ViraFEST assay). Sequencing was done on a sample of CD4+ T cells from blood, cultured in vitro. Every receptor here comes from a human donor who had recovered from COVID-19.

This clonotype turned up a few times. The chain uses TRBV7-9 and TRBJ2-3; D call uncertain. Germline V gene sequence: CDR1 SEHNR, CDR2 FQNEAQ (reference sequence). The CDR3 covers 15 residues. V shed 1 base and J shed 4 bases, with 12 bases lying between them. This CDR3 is CASSLGSGRADTQYF. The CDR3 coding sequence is TGTGCCAGCAGCTTAGGGTCTGGGCGCGCAGATACGCAGTATTTT.

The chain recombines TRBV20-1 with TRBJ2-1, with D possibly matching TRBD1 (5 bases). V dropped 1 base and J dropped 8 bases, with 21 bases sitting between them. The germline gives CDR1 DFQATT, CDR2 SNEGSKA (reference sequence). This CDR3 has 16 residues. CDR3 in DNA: TGCAGTGCTAGAGCCCCTCAAAAAGGGGTCGGGCATGAGCAGTTCTTC. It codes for CSARAPQKGVGHEQFF.

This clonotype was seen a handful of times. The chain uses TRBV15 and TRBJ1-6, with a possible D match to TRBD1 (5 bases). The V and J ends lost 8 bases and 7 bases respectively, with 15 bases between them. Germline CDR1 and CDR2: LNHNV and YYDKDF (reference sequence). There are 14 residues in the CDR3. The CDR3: CATGLGTWNSPLHF. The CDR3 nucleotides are TGTGCCACCGGACTCGGGACGTGGAATTCACCCCTCCACTTT.

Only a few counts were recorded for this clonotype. Here the CDR3 reads CASTSLGEPGQGRDTQYF. The CDR3, as DNA: TGTGCCAGCACCTCCCTTGGAGAGCCGGGACAGGGGCGAGATACGCAGTATTTT. The rearrangement links TRBV27 to TRBJ2-3; 10 bases line up with TRBD1. Germline CDR1 reads MNHEY; CDR2 reads SMNVEV (reference sequence). Trimming at V came to 7 bases and at J to 5 bases, leaving 18 bases not matched to a gene. CDR3 size: 18 residues.

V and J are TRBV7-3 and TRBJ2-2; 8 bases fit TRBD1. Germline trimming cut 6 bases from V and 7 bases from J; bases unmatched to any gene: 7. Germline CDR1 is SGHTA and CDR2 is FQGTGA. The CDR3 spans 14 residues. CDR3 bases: TGTGCCAGCAGGCCCGACAGGGGTATCGGGGAGCTGTTTTTT. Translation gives CASRPDRGIGELFF.

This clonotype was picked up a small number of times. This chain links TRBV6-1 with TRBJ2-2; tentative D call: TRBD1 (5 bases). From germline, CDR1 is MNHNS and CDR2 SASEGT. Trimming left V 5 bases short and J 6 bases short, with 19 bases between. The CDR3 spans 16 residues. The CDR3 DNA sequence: TGTGCCAGCAGTAGACACAGGACCAACCGCCCCGGGGAGCTGTTTTTT. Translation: CASSRHRTNRPGELFF.

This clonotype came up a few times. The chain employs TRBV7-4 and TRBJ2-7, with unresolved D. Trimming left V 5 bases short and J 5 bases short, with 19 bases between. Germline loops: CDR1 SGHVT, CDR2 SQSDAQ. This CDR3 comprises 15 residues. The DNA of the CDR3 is TGTGCCAGCAGCCCCCCCCCTGGGAATGACGACGAGCAGTACTTC. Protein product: CASSPPPGNDDEQYF. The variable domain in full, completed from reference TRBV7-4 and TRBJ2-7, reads GAGVSQSPRYKVAKRGRDVALRCDSISGHVTLYWYRQTLGQGSEVLTYSQSDAQRDKSGRPSGRFSAERPERSVSTLKIQRTEQGDSAVYLCASSPPPGNDDEQYFGPGTRLTVT.

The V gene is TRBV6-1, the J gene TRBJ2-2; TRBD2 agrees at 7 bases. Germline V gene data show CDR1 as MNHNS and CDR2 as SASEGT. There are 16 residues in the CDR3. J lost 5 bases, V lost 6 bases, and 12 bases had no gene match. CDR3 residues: CASRMGEGVRTGELFF. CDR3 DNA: TGTGCCAGCAGAATGGGGGAGGGAGTTCGGACCGGGGAGCTGTTTTTT.